This section outlines one TCR beta chain sequence together with its context. Given a much more abundant clone one base away, this may be a read error. This sample was included in a study of cytomegalovirus exposure and HLA in healthy donors. With 60 Vbeta and 13 Jbeta primers, the PCR was carried out. Using immunoSEQ multiplex PCR, the repertoire was profiled, and TCRdb retains in-frame clones only, with some absent. The sample consists of 150,000 to 200,000 clones, over 75% of them appearing once. The CDR3 spans 13 residues. Deletions cut 6 bases from V and 2 bases from J, with 10 bases between. Germline V gene data show CDR1 as SNHLY and CDR2 as FYNNEI.

V and J are TRBV2 and TRBJ1-2; D is possibly TRBD1 (6 bases). Material for sequencing was PBMCs. The sequence came from a man younger than 35 in good health and CMV-seronegative. CDR3 region: CASSPDRNYGYTF. The CDR3 coding sequence is TGTGCCAGCAGCCCCGACAGGAACTATGGCTACACCTTC.